This TCR beta chain came from a study of CD8+ T cells in alopecia areata. Study in general: For treated patients, severity scores reflected the percentage of scalp area affected.

About this clone itself: Its antigen is unidentified.

The treatment here: oral pan-JAK inhibitor, 5-10 mg twice daily. Investigators isolated RNA and reverse transcribed it into cDNA to act as the sequencing template. The table came from immunoSEQ multiplex PCR; TCRdb's copy has only in-frame clones and leaves some out. Among 150,000 to 200,000 clones listed, approximately 52% were seen once. Whole-study results and caveats: Compared with normal scalp, lesional scalp had higher clonality and more expanded CD8+ clones. How baseline CD8+ expansion relates to response remains uncertain (there was one nonresponder).

There are 17 residues in the CDR3. Trimming shortened V by 0 bases and J by 4 bases, and 19 bases separated the two germline ends. Germline loops: CDR1 ENHRY, CDR2 SYGVKD. The TCR sequence derives from a human donor with alopecia areata. Sequenced here: CD4+ T cells sorted from blood, sampled at approximately week 60, from a patient treated with tofacitinib. The V call is TRBV10-3, the J call TRBJ2-7; D could derive from TRBD1 or TRBD2 (5 bases each). CDR3 loop: CAISESEGHPTGYEQYF. The DNA of the CDR3 is TGTGCCATCAGTGAGTCTGAGGGGCACCCCACAGGATACGAGCAGTACTTC.